This is a list of T cell receptor beta chains from one sample in a study of T cells after yellow fever vaccination. TCRdb re-derived calls from the 5' RACE reads in MiXCR, one entry per CDR3 protein. Among 160,000 or so distinct CDR3 sequences listed, under 7.5% were seen once. This specimen was CD4+ T cells sorted from PBMCs, taken about 5 days after the first yellow fever vaccination. These receptors all stem from a man aged 18 to 29 who received the YFV17D yellow fever vaccine. The CDR3 runs from the conserved cysteine through the conserved F or W. D genes are given only for firm matches. Some rows mark clone size as missing; the rest say once, few, many or name a class of expanded clone.

D	V	J	size	CDR3	DNA
TRBD2	TRBV9	TRBJ2-5	-	CASSVGSGGRFEETQYF	TGTGCCAGCAGCGTCGGCAGCGGGGGGCGATTCGAGGAGACCCAGTACTTC
-	TRBV28	TRBJ1-4	-	CASSLDWARSEKLFF	TGTGCCAGCAGTTTAGACTGGGCTAGGTCGGAAAAACTGTTTTTT
-	TRBV12-3/TRBV12-4	TRBJ1-1	many	CASSFSVLAQGSEAFF	-
-	TRBV4-3	TRBJ2-1	-	CASSQEGKPGRNEQFF	TGCGCCAGCAGCCAAGAAGGGAAGCCAGGGAGGAATGAGCAGTTCTTC
-	TRBV28	TRBJ1-6	many	CASSFGAAAHNSPLHF	TGTGCCAGCAGTTTCGGGGCAGCTGCCCATAATTCACCCCTCCACTTT
-	TRBV7-9	TRBJ2-7	few	CASSSKTASYEQYF	TGTGCCAGCAGCTCCAAGACAGCCTCCTACGAGCAGTACTTC
-	TRBV24-1	TRBJ2-3	many	CATSDPGGHADTQYF	TGTGCCACCAGTGACCCCGGGGGGCATGCAGATACGCAGTATTTT
-	TRBV4-3	TRBJ2-5	-	CASSQDRSRGRETQYF	TGCGCCAGCAGCCAAGATCGTAGCCGGGGTAGGGAGACCCAGTACTTC
TRBD1	TRBV7-2	TRBJ1-2	few	CASSTRGDRGGYGYTF	TGTGCCAGCAGCACGCGGGGGGACAGGGGGGGCTATGGCTACACCTTC
-	TRBV24-1	TRBJ2-3	few	CATSDLSGPSTDTQYF	TGTGCCACCAGTGATTTGTCGGGACCTAGCACAGATACGCAGTATTTT
-	TRBV7-2	TRBJ1-3	-	CASSQAPHSGNTIYF	TGTGCCAGCAGCCAAGCCCCTCACTCTGGAAACACCATATATTTT
TRBD1	TRBV7-3	TRBJ2-5	many	CASSQGAQETQYF	TGTGCCAGCAGCCAGGGGGCTCAAGAGACCCAGTACTTC
-	TRBV28	TRBJ2-3	once	CASSNKDARTDTQYF	TGTGCCAGCAGCAATAAGGACGCCCGCACAGATACGCAGTATTTT
-	TRBV18	TRBJ2-5	few	CASQATGHSEETQYF	TGTGCCAGTCAAGCCACAGGGCATTCGGAGGAGACCCAGTACTTC
-	TRBV5-1	TRBJ2-7	many	CASSLDPFYEQYF	TGCGCCAGCAGCTTGGACCCTTTCTACGAGCAGTACTTC
-	TRBV4-3	TRBJ1-1	few	CASSQSGAPRAFF	TGCGCCAGCAGCCAATCCGGAGCCCCCAGGGCTTTCTTT
-	TRBV7-2	TRBJ2-7	many	CASSAGHPTSEQYF	TGTGCCAGCAGCGCGGGACACCCGACCTCCGAGCAGTACTTC
-	TRBV6-1	TRBJ1-1	-	CASSEATENTEAFF	TGTGCCAGCAGTGAAGCGACGGAGAACACTGAAGCTTTCTTT
-	TRBV20-1	TRBJ1-1	few	CSARIGQWDTEAFF	TGCAGTGCTAGAATCGGTCAGTGGGACACTGAAGCTTTCTTT
-	TRBV27	TRBJ1-2	once	CASSFNVHPNYGYTF	TGTGCCAGCAGTTTCAACGTACACCCCAACTATGGCTACACCTTC
TRBD2	TRBV12-3/TRBV12-4	TRBJ2-5	many	CASTLGLAGQETQYF	TGTGCCAGCACCCTTGGACTAGCGGGTCAAGAGACCCAGTACTTC
TRBD2	TRBV20-1	TRBJ2-3	-	CSASAGAGDASSTDTQYF	TGCAGTGCTAGTGCGGGAGCGGGGGACGCTTCTAGCACAGATACGCAGTATTTT
TRBD1	TRBV5-1	TRBJ2-5	many	CASTLGQGNLETQYF	TGCGCCAGCACCCTCGGACAGGGGAACCTTGAGACCCAGTACTTC
-	TRBV6-2/TRBV6-3	TRBJ1-1	few	CASSRDGKNAEAFF	TGTGCCAGCAGTCGGGACGGTAAGAACGCTGAAGCTTTCTTT
-	TRBV6-1	TRBJ2-2	many	CASSKAASATNTGELFF	TGTGCCAGCAGTAAAGCCGCTAGCGCCACTAACACCGGGGAGCTGTTTTTT
-	TRBV10-3	TRBJ1-1	many	CAISEIRVKAFF	TGTGCCATCAGTGAGATACGGGTTAAAGCTTTCTTT
-	TRBV12-3/TRBV12-4	TRBJ1-2	-	CASTPLPTGDYTF	TGTGCCAGCACGCCTCTTCCAACGGGTGACTACACCTTC
-	TRBV5-1	TRBJ2-1	many	CASSSRSRQNYNEQFF	TGCGCCAGCAGCTCGAGGTCTAGACAGAACTACAATGAGCAGTTCTTC
-	TRBV5-1	TRBJ1-2	many	CASSQDSPNYGYTF	TGCGCCAGCAGCCAAGACAGCCCTAACTATGGCTACACCTTC
-	TRBV5-1	TRBJ2-7	many	CASTLRGGRAYEQYF	TGCGCCAGCACCTTAAGGGGGGGTCGCGCCTACGAGCAGTACTTC
-	TRBV25-1	TRBJ1-6	few	CASTRGGGAPDSPLHF	TGTGCCAGCACCCGAGGCGGGGGGGCCCCGGATTCACCCCTCCACTTT
TRBD1	TRBV5-4	TRBJ1-1	-	CASRRDRLNTEAFF	TGTGCCAGCAGGAGGGACAGATTGAACACTGAAGCTTTCTTT
-	TRBV18	TRBJ1-1	-	CASSPLGQLEAFF	TGTGCCAGCTCACCACTGGGGCAGCTTGAAGCTTTCTTT
-	TRBV14	TRBJ2-4	many	CASSQSLDPNIQYF	TGTGCCAGCAGCCAATCCCTGGACCCAAACATTCAGTACTTC
-	TRBV9	TRBJ2-3	many	CASSPRGSGADTQYF	TGTGCCAGCAGCCCCCGGGGTAGCGGCGCAGATACGCAGTATTTT
-	TRBV4-2	TRBJ2-1	many	CASSQAKYNEQFF	TGTGCCAGCAGCCAAGCAAAGTACAATGAGCAGTTCTTC
-	TRBV4-1	TRBJ1-2	-	CASSQASQGLDYGYTF	TGCGCCAGCAGCCAAGCATCTCAGGGTCTGGACTATGGCTACACCTTC
-	TRBV5-1	TRBJ2-3	many	CASSLNTAADTQYF	TGCGCCAGCAGCTTAAACACCGCCGCAGATACGCAGTATTTT
-	TRBV6-2/TRBV6-3	TRBJ2-6	few	CASGTGHYSGANVLTF	TGTGCCAGCGGGACTGGGCATTACTCTGGGGCCAACGTCCTGACTTTC
-	TRBV12-3/TRBV12-4	TRBJ1-1	many	CASTGDVRDTEAFF	TGTGCCAGCACGGGGGACGTTCGGGACACTGAAGCTTTCTTT
-	TRBV5-6	TRBJ2-4	many	CASSSSGTVDIQYF	TGTGCCAGCAGCTCTTCGGGGACGGTCGACATTCAGTACTTC
TRBD1	TRBV6-5	TRBJ1-5	-	CASSYDTTGGLHF	TGTGCCAGCAGTTACGATACGACAGGGGGATTGCATTTT
-	TRBV5-1	TRBJ2-5	many	CASSVGQFGQETQYF	TGCGCCAGCAGTGTAGGGCAGTTCGGTCAAGAGACCCAGTACTTC
-	TRBV5-1	TRBJ2-6	many	CASSLEVVPGANVLTF	TGCGCCAGCAGCTTGGAGGTCGTGCCTGGGGCCAACGTCCTGACTTTC
TRBD1	TRBV11-1	TRBJ2-3	many	CASSKRQGRTDTQYF	TGTGCCAGCAGCAAGAGACAGGGGAGAACAGATACGCAGTATTTT
TRBD2	TRBV20-1	TRBJ2-2	many	CSAPGLANTGELFF	TGCAGTGCCCCGGGACTAGCGAACACCGGGGAGCTGTTTTTT
TRBD2	TRBV3-1	TRBJ2-5	few	CASCRAGGETQYF	TGTGCCAGCTGCCGAGCGGGAGGAGAGACCCAGTACTTC
-	TRBV28	TRBJ1-2	few	CASRRSTPANYGYTF	TGTGCCAGCAGACGGTCCACCCCGGCTAACTATGGCTACACCTTC
-	TRBV2	TRBJ1-2	many	CASSGGQTRYGYTF	TGTGCCAGCAGCGGGGGACAAACGCGCTATGGCTACACCTTC
-	TRBV20-1	TRBJ1-1	many	CSAHRLGSEAFF	TGCAGTGCCCACAGGCTTGGCTCTGAAGCTTTCTTT
-	TRBV7-2	TRBJ1-1	-	CASSPSWNTEAFF	TGTGCCAGCAGCCCGAGTTGGAACACTGAAGCTTTCTTT
TRBD1	TRBV18	TRBJ2-2	few	CASSPTGGRNTGELFF	TGTGCCAGCTCTCCAACAGGGGGCAGGAACACCGGGGAGCTGTTTTTT
TRBD1	TRBV10-3	TRBJ2-4	many	CAISDNRGSNIQYF	TGTGCCATCAGTGATAACAGGGGGTCCAACATTCAGTACTTC
-	TRBV9	TRBJ2-7	many	CASGRGGSYEQYF	TGTGCCAGCGGGCGGGGTGGCTCCTACGAGCAGTACTTC